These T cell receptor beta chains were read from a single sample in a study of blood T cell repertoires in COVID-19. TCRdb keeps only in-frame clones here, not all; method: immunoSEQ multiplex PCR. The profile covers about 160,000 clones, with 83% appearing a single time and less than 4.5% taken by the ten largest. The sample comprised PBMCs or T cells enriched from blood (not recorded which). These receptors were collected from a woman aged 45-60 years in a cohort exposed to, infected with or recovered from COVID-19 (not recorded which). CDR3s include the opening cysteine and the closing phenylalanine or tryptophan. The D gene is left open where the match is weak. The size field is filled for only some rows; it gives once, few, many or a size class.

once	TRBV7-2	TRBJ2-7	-	CASSLVQLYEQYF	TGTGCCAGCAGCTTAGTACAGCTCTACGAGCAGTACTTC
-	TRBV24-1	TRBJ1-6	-	CATSGGHLRDSPLHF	TGTGCCACCAGTGGTGGTCACCTCCGGGATTCACCCCTCCACTTT
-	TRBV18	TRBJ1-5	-	CASSPNSRVAQPQHF	TGTGCCAGCTCACCGAATAGCAGGGTAGCTCAGCCCCAGCATTTT
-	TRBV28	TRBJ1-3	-	CASIKNTNSGNTIYF	TGTGCCAGCATCAAAAATACAAACTCTGGAAACACCATATATTTT
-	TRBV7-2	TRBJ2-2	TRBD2	CASSLASGGTGELFF	TGTGCCAGCAGCTTGGCTAGCGGGGGGACCGGGGAGCTGTTTTTT
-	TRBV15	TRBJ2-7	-	CATSRDQSGYYEQYF	TGTGCCACCAGCAGAGATCAGAGCGGCTACTACGAGCAGTACTTC
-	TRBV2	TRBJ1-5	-	CASLGGRNQPQHF	TGTGCCAGCCTCGGAGGGAGGAATCAGCCCCAGCATTTT
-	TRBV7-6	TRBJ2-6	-	CASSLVGGNSGANVLTF	TGTGCCAGCAGCTTAGTAGGAGGGAACTCTGGGGCCAACGTCCTGACTTTC
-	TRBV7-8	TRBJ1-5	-	CASSAQGQPQHF	TGTGCCAGCAGCGCACAGGGACAGCCCCAGCATTTT
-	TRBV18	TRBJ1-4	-	CASSPRSRVGSGNEKLFF	TGTGCCAGCTCACCAAGATCCAGGGTAGGAAGTGGTAACGAAAAACTGTTTTTT
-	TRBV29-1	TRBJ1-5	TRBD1	CSAQGWGSNQPQHF	TGCAGCGCACAGGGGTGGGGTAGCAATCAGCCCCAGCATTTT
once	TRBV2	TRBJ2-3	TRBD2	CASMVGTFYSGSGGDTQYF	TGTGCCAGCATGGTCGGGACTTTCTATAGCGGGAGTGGGGGAGATACGCAGTATTTT
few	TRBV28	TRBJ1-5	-	CASTPGTQNQPQHF	TGTGCCAGCACTCCCGGGACACAAAATCAGCCCCAGCATTTT